This T cell receptor (beta chain) was retrieved from a study of T cell repertoires in ileal Crohn's disease. Sequencing used immunoSEQ multiplex PCR; TCRdb keeps in-frame clones, though not all of them. The table records roughly 8,600 clones, approximately 85% of them present only once. Time point noted: inflamed ileum from the surgical specimen. V was clipped by 6 bases and J by 6 bases; unmatched bases: 16. The CDR3 length is 16 residues. The germline V gene encodes CDR1 LNHDA and CDR2 SQIVND (reference sequence). The clonotype was recovered from an adult with Crohn's disease. The sequenced sample consisted of ileal tissue. The J gene is TRBJ1-2, the V gene TRBV19, with TRBD1 identical over 7 bases. CDR3 sequence: CASRSIDRVSDNGYTF. As DNA, the CDR3 is TGTGCCAGTAGGTCAATAGACAGGGTGTCCGACAATGGCTACACCTTC.